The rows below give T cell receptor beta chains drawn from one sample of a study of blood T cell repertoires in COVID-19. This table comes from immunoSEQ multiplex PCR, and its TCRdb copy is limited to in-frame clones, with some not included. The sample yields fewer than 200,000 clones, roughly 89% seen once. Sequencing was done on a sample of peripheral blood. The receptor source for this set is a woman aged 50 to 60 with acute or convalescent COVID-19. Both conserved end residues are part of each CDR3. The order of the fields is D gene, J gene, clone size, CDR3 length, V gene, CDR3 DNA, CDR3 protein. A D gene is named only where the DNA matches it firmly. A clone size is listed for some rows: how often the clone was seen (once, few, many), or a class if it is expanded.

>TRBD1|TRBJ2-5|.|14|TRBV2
TGTGCCAGCAGTCACAGGGGGTGGGAGGAGACCCAGTACTTC
CASSHRGWEETQYF
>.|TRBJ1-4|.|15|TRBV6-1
TGTGCCAGCAGTGAACGGGGGGTTACTAATGAAAAACTGTTTTTT
CASSERGVTNEKLFF
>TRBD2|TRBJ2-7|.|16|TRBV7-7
TGTGCCAGCAGCAAAACCCTTAGCGTTGGGGGGGACGAGCAGTACTTC
CASSKTLSVGGDEQYF
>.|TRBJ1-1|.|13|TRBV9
TGTGCCAGCAGCGGACAGGTGAACACTGAAGCTTTCTTT
CASSGQVNTEAFF
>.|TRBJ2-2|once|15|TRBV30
TGTGCCTGGAGTGCAAAGGGGGTGACTACCGGGGAGCTGTTTTTT
CAWSAKGVTTGELFF
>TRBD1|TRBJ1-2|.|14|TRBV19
TGTGCCAGTAGTATAGACGGGACAGGGTATGGCTACACCTTC
CASSIDGTGYGYTF
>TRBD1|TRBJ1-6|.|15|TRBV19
TGTGCCAGTAGTTTCGGGACAGGTTTCACTTCACCCCTCCACTTT
CASSFGTGFTSPLHF
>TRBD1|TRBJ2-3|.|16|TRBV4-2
TGTGCCAGCAGCCAAGATCGGGCGGCAGGGGGAGATACGCAGTATTTT
CASSQDRAAGGDTQYF
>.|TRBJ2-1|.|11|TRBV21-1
TGTGCCAGCACCCGAAAGCACGCGCAGTTCTTC
CASTRKHAQFF
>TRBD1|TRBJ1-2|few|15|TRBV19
TGTGCCAGTAGTATAGGGAGGGGGCTTAACTATGGCTACACCTTC
CASSIGRGLNYGYTF
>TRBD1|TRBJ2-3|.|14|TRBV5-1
TGCGCCAGCAGCTCGGGACAGGACACAGATACGCAGTATTTT
CASSSGQDTDTQYF
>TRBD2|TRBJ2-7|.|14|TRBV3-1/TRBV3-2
TGTGCCAGCAGCCGGGGACTAGCGTCCTACGAGCAGTACTTC
CASSRGLASYEQYF
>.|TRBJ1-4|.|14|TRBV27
TGTGCCAGCAGTTTCAGGGGTGAGGTTGAAAAACTGTTTTTT
CASSFRGEVEKLFF
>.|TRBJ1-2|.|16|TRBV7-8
TGTGCCAGCAGCTCGCACGGGGGGGGTTATTACTATGGCTACACCTTC
CASSSHGGGYYYGYTF
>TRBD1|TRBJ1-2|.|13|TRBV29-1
TGCAGCGTCCCGGGACAGGGGTTCTATGGCTACACCTTC
CSVPGQGFYGYTF
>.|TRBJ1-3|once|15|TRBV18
TGTGCCAGCTCGGCTCAACAGGGAGTTGGAAACACCATATATTTT
CASSAQQGVGNTIYF
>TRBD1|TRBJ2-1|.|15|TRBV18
TGTGCCAGCTCACCGGGACAGGGGGCCTACAATGAGCAGTTCTTC
CASSPGQGAYNEQFF
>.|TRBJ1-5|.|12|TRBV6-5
TGTGCCAGTGGGCAGAGCAATCAGCCCCAGCATTTT
CASGQSNQPQHF
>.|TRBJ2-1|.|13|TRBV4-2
TGTGCCAGCAGCCCCGGTCCGGGGAATGAGCAGTTCTTC
CASSPGPGNEQFF
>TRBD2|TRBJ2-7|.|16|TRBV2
TGTGCCAGCACTGGGGGGCTAGCGGGAGGGTACAACGAGCAGTACTTC
CASTGGLAGGYNEQYF
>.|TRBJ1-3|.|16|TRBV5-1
TGCGCCAGCAGCTTGGCGGGGGGTCGGGCTGGAAACACCATATATTTT
CASSLAGGRAGNTIYF
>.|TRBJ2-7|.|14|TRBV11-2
TGTGCCAGCAGCTTAGAGCGGCCGTCCTACGAGCAGTACTTC
CASSLERPSYEQYF
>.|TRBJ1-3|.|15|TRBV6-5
TGTGCCACTAGAGGGTTAAGGAACTCTGGAAACACCATATATTTT
CATRGLRNSGNTIYF
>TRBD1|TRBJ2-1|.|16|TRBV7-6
TGTGCCAGCAGCTTTACAGGGGGCAATGAAGGCAATGAGCAGTTCTTC
CASSFTGGNEGNEQFF
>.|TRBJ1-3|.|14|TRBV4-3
TGCGCCAGCAGCCAAGAGGGACAAATTACCCCCATATATTTT
CASSQEGQITPIYF
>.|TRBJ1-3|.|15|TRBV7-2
TGTGCCAGCAGCTTTCGGGGGGCGCAAGGAAACACCATATATTTT
CASSFRGAQGNTIYF
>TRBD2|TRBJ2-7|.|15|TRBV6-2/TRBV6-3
TGTGCCAGCAGTTACACCCTGCGGGGGAAGGACGAGCAGTACTTC
CASSYTLRGKDEQYF
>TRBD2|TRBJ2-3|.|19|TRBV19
TGTGCCAGTAGTAGACCCTCTAGCGGGAGGGGTCGGGCCACAGATACGCAGTATTTT
CASSRPSSGRGRATDTQYF
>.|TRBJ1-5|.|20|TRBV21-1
TGTGCCAGCAGCGGACCGGGACAGGGAATTGTGAGGAATAGCAATCAGCCCCAGCATTTT
CASSGPGQGIVRNSNQPQHF
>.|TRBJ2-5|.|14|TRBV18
TGTGCCAGCTCAACGGTCGGTTCCCAAGAGACCCAGTACTTC
CASSTVGSQETQYF
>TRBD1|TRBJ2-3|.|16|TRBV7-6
TGTGCCAGCAGCGTGTCAGGGGGTTCAAGAACAGATACGCAGTATTTT
CASSVSGGSRTDTQYF
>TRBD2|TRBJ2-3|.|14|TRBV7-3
TGTGCCAGCAGCTTAGCGGGGGTCACAGATACGCAGTATTTT
CASSLAGVTDTQYF
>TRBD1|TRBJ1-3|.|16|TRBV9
TGTGCCAGCAGCGTAGTTGGACAGGGTGCTGGAAACACCATATATTTT
CASSVVGQGAGNTIYF
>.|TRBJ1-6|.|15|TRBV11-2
TGTGCCAGCAGTCTTAACAGGAGAAAGAATTCACCCCTCCACTTT
CASSLNRRKNSPLHF
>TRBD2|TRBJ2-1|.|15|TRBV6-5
TGTGCCAGCAGTTACTTGGCGGGGGTGGCCAATGAGCAGTTCTTC
CASSYLAGVANEQFF
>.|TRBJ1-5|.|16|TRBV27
TGTTCCCTTATATGGGAGGGCCTCGGACTTAATCAGCCCCAGCATTTT
CSLIWEGLGLNQPQHF
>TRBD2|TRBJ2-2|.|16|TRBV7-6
TGTGCCAGCAGCTATAGCGGGGGCCTGAACACCGGGGAGCTGTTTTTT
CASSYSGGLNTGELFF
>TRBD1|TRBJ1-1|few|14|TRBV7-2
TGTGCCAGCAGCTTATGGCAGGGGGACACTGAAGCTTTCTTT
CASSLWQGDTEAFF
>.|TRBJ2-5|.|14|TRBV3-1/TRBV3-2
TGTGCCAGCAGCCAAGAGCAGGGGCAAGAGACCCAGTACTTC
CASSQEQGQETQYF
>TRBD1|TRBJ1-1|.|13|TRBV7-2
TGTGCCAGCGGGGAACAGGGGGGGACTGAAGCTTTCTTT
CASGEQGGTEAFF
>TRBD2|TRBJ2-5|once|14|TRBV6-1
TGTGCCAGCAGTGAAATGTCTAGCGGGGAGACCCAGTACTTC
CASSEMSSGETQYF
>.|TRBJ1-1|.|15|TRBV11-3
TGTGCCAGCAGCTCATTCGGGACACCCGGCACTGAAGCTTTCTTT
CASSSFGTPGTEAFF
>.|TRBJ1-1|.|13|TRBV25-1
TGTGCCAGCAGTTCAGCGATCTACACTGAAGCTTTCTTT
CASSSAIYTEAFF
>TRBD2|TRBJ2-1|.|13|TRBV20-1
TGCAGTGCTAGTCGGGGGGACTACAATGAGCAGTTCTTC
CSASRGDYNEQFF
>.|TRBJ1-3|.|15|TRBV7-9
TGTGCCAGCAGCCCCAGCGGGAGCTCTGGAAACACCATATATTTT
CASSPSGSSGNTIYF
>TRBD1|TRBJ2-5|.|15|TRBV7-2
TGTGCCAGCAGCTTAGGGGGGACAGGTGAAGAGACCCAGTACTTC
CASSLGGTGEETQYF
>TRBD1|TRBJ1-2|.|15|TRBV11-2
TGTGCCAGCAGCTTAGAGGGACAGCCGTACTATGGCTACACCTTC
CASSLEGQPYYGYTF
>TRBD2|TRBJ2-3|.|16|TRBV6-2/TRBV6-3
TGTGCCAGCAGTTACGGGGCTAGCGGGAGTACAGATACGCAGTATTTT
CASSYGASGSTDTQYF